Listed below are T cell receptor beta chains from one sample, sequenced in a study of blood T cell repertoires in COVID-19. Clones were read by immunoSEQ multiplex PCR, and TCRdb kept only the in-frame ones, dropping some. The table includes approximately 190,000 clones, more than 85% detected once. Sequenced: PBMCs or T cells enriched from blood (not recorded which). The receptors derive from a woman between 35 and 50 years old in a cohort exposed to, infected with or recovered from COVID-19 (not recorded which). The conserved cysteine and the conserved F or W are not part of the CDR3 here.

v_call cdr3_aa
TRBV2 ASSPGLATNEQF
TRBV29-1 SVGTGFYGYT
TRBV4-2 ASSPRRGAGETQY
TRBV2 ASSAPGSTGELF
TRBV18 ASSPWRGTYNEQF
TRBV9 ASSGDARQGYT
TRBV27 ASSLDRVSTDTQY
TRBV10-1 ASGTGTYEQY
TRBV5-5 ASSFERGSYEQY
TRBV10-3 AISKTGGQETQY
TRBV28 ASTGRDSNSYEQY
TRBV7-2 ASSFGQASSPLH